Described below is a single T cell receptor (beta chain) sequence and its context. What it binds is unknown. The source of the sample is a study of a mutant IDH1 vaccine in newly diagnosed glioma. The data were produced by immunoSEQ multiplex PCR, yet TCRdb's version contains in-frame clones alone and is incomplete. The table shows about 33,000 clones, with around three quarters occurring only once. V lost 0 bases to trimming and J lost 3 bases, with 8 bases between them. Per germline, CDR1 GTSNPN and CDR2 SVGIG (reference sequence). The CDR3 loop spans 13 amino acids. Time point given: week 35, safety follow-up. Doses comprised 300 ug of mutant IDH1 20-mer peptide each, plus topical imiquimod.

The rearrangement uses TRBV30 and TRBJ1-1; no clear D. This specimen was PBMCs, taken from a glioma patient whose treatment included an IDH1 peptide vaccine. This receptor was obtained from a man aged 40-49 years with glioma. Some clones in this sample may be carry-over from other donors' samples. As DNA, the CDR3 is TGTGCCTGGAGTGTGTTGGAGCACACTGAAGCTTTCTTT. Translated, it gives CAWSVLEHTEAFF.